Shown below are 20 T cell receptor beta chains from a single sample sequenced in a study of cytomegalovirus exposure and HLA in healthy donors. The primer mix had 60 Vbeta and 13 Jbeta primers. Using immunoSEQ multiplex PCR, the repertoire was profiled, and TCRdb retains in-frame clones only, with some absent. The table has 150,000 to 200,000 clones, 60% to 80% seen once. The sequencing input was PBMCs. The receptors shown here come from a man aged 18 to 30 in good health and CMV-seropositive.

The CDR3 DNA is TGTGCCAGCAGTTACCAGGGGAATCAGCCCCAGCATTTT. Amino acids: CASSYQGNQPQHF. The chain combines TRBV2 with TRBJ1-5; maybe TRBD1 (6 bases). The CDR3 totals 13 residues. Germline V gives CDR1 SNHLY, CDR2 FYNNEI. V gave up 5 bases and J gave up 4 bases, with 9 bases separating them. Full variable domain (missing parts from reference TRBV2 and TRBJ1-5): EPEVTQTPSHQVTQMGQEVILRCVPISNHLYFYWYRQILGQKVEFLVSFYNNEISEKSEIFDDQFSVERPDGSNFTLKIRSTKLEDSAMYFCASSYQGNQPQHFGDGTRLSIL.

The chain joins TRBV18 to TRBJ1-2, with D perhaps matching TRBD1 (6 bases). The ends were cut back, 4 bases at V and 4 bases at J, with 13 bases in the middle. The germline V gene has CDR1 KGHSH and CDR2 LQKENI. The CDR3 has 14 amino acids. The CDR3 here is CASSQTQGSYGYTF. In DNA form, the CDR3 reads TGTGCCAGCTCACAAACACAGGGTTCCTATGGCTACACCTTC.

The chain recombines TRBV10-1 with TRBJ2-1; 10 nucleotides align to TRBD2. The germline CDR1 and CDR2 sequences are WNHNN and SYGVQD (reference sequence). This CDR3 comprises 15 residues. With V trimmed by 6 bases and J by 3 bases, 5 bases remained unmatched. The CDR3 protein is CASRVAGGNYNEQFF. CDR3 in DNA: TGCGCCAGCAGGGTAGCGGGAGGAAACTACAATGAGCAGTTCTTC.

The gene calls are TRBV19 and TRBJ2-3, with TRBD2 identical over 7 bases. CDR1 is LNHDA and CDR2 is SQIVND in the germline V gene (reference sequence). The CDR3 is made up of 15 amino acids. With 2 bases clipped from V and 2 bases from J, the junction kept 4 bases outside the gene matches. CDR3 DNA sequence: TGTGCCAGTAGTATACCGCGGGAGACCACAGATACGCAGTATTTT. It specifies CASSIPRETTDTQYF. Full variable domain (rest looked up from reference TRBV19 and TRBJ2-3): DGGITQSPKYLFRKEGQNVTLSCEQNLNHDAMYWYRQDPGQGLRLIYYSQIVNDFQKGDIAEGYSVSREKKESFPLTVTSAQKNPTAFYLCASSIPRETTDTQYFGPGTRLTVL.

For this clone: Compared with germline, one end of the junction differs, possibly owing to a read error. CDR3 sequence (DNA): TGTGCCTGCAGTGACGGGAGCACCGGGGAGCTGTTTTTC. Translating gives CACSDGSTGELFF. The chain joins TRBV6-4 to TRBJ2-2; maybe TRBD2 (6 bases). Germline values: CDR1 MRHNA, CDR2 SNTAGT. The CDR3 extends over 13 amino acids.

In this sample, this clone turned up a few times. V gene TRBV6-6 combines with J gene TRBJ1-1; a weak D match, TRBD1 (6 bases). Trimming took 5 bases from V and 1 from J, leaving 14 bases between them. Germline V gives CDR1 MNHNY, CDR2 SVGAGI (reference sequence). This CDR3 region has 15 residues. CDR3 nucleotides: TGTGCCAGCAGTAGGACGGACAGCACGAACACTGAAGCTTTCTTT. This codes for CASSRTDSTNTEAFF.

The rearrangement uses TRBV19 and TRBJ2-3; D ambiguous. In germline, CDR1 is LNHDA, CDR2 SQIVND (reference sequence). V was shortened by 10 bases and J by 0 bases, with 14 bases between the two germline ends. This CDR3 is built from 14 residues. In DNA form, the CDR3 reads TGTGCCACTCAAGCCCGGTCTAGCACAGATACGCAGTATTTT. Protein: CATQARSSTDTQYF.

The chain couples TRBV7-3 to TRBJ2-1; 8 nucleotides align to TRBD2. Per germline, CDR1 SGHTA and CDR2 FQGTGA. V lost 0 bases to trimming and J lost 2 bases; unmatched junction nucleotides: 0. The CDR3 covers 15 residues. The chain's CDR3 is CASSLTRGAYNEQFF. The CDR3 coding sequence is TGTGCCAGCAGCTTAACGCGGGGGGCCTACAATGAGCAGTTCTTC.

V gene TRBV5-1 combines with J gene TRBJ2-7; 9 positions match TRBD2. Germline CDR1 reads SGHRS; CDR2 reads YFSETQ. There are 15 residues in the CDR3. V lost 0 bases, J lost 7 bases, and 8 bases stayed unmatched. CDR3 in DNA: TGCGCCAGCAGCTTGGCCGGGCTAGCGGGAAGGGAGCAGTACGTC. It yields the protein CASSLAGLAGREQYV.

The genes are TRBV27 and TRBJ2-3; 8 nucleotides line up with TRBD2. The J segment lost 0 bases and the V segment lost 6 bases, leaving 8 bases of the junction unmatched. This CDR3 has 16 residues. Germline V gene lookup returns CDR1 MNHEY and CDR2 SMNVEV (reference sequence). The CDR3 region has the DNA TGTGCCAGCAGCCTGGGGGTAGCGGGGAGCACAGATACGCAGTATTTT. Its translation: CASSLGVAGSTDTQYF.

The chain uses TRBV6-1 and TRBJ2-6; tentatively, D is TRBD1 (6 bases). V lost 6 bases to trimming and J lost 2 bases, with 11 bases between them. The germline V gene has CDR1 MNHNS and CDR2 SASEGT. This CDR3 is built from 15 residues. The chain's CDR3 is CASSPGVAGANVLTF. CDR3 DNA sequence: TGTGCCAGCAGCCCAGGGGTGGCTGGGGCCAACGTCCTGACTTTC.

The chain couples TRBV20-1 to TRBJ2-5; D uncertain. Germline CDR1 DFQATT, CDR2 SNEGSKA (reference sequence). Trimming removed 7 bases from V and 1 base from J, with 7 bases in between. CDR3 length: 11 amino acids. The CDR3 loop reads CSGAFQETQYF. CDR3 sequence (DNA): TGCAGTGGGGCCTTCCAAGAGACCCAGTACTTC.

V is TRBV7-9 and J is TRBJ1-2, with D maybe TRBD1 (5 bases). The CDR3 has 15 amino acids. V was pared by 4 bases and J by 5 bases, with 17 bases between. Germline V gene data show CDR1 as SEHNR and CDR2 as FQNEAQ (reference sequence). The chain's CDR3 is CASSSAAGLGYGYTF. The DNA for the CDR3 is TGTGCCAGCAGCTCGGCGGCGGGGCTAGGTTATGGCTACACCTTC.

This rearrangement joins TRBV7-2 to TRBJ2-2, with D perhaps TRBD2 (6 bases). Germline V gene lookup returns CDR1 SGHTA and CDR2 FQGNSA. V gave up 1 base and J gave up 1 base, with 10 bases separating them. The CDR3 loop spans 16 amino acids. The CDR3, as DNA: TGTGCCAGCAGCTTAGGAGGGACTCTGAACACCGGGGAGCTGTTTTTT. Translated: CASSLGGTLNTGELFF.

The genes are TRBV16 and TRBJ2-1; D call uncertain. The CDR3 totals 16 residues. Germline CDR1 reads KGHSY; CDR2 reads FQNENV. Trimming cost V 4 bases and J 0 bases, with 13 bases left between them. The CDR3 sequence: CASSPAARSSYNEQFF. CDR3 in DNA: TGTGCCAGCAGCCCCGCGGCGCGGAGCTCCTACAATGAGCAGTTCTTC.

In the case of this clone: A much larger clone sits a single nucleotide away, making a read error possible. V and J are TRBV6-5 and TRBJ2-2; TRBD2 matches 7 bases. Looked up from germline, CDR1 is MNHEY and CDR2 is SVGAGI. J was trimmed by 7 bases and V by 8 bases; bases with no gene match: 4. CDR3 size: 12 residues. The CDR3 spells CASGGRVGELFF. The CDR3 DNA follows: TGTGCCAGCGGGGGGAGGGTCGGGGAGCTGTTTTTT.

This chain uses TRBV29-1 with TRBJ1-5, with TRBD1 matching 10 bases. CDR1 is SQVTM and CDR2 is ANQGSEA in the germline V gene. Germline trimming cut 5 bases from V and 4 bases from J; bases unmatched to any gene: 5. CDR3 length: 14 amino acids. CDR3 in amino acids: CSVSGQGGNQPQHF. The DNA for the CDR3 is TGCAGCGTTTCTGGACAGGGGGGGAATCAGCCCCAGCATTTT.

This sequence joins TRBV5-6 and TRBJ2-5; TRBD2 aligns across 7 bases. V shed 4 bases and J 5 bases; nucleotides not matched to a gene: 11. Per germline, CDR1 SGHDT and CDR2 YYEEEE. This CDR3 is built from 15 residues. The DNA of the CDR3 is TGTGCCAGCAGCCGGCGTGGGAGGGCGCGGGAGACCCAGTACTTC. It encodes CASSRRGRARETQYF.

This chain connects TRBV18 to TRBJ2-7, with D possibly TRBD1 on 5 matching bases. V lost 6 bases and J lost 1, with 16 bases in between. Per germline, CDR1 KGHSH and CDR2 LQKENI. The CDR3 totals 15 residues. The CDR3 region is CASSPSQGRSYEQYV. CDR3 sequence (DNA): TGTGCCAGCTCCCCCTCGCAGGGTCGATCCTACGAGCAGTACGTC.

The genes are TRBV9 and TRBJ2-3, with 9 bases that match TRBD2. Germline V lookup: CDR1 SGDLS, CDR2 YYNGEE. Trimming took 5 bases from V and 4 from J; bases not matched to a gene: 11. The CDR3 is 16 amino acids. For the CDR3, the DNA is TGTGCCAGCAGTCTATCCGGCGGGGGGGCATCAGATACGCAGTATTTT. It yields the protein CASSLSGGGASDTQYF.